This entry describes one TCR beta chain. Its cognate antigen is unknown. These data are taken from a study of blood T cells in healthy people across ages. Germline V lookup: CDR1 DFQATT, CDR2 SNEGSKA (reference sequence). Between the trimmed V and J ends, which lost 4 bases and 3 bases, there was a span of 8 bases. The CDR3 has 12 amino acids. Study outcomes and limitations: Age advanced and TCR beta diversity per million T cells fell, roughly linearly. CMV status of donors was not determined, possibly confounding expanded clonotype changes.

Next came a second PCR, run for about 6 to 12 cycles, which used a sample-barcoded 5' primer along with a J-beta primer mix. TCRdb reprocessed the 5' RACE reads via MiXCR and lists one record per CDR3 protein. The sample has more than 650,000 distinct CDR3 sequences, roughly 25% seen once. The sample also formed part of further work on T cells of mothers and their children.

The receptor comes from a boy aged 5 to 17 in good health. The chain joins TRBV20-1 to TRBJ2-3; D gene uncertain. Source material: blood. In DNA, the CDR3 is TGCAGTGCTAAGTTAGCTACAGATACGCAGTATTTT. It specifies CSAKLATDTQYF.